Below are 26 T cell receptor beta chains sequenced from a single sample in a study of human T cells and chemical hapten exposure (dated by TCRdb to the early 2020s). The time point label corresponds to: patch test 2, 6 weeks after DPC sensitization. In light of the paper, this sample's treatment or condition label describes: therapeutic diphenylcyclopropenone sensitization with weekly scalp DPC. The library was generated by RACE. Sequencer: NextSeq 500. The public sequencing data were trimmed at Q25 with fastp and processed into clonotypes with MiXCR by TCRdb, which kept only in-frame beta chains. Each entry is one CDR3 protein sequence, shown with its most common DNA and genes. The sample profile shows some 57,000 distinct CDR3 sequences; less than 10% of them were found once. The ten most abundant clones make up 1.7% of the sample. This sample comprised whole blood, obtained in connection with sensitization to the hapten diphenylcyclopropenone (DPC). The receptors derive from a woman aged 45-60 years with alopecia areata. Some clones in this sample may be carry-over from other donors' samples.

This sequence joins TRBV4-1 and TRBJ1-1; 8 nucleotides agree with TRBD1. The CDR3 is 17 amino acids. The junction had 12 bases not matched to a gene; V was cut back by 4 bases and J by 2 bases. Germline-derived CDR1 and CDR2 are MGHRA and YSYEKL. CDR3 amino acids: CASSPGRTGRVNTEAFF. For the CDR3, the DNA is TGCGCCAGCAGCCCCGGCAGGACAGGGAGGGTAAACACTGAAGCTTTCTTT.

The chain is built from TRBV19 and TRBJ1-5; TRBD1 might be the D (5 bases). Per the germline V gene, CDR1 is LNHDA and CDR2 is SQIVND (reference sequence). The V gene lost 3 bases and the J gene lost 6 bases, with 12 bases spanning the gap. The CDR3 consists of 14 residues. The CDR3 nucleotides are TGTGCCAGTAGTATGGGGGGTTTTGGTCAGCCCCAGCATTTT. Its translation is CASSMGGFGQPQHF.

The table lists this clonotype with a few counts. This chain connects TRBV2 to TRBJ2-2; unclear D gene. The germline gives CDR1 SNHLY, CDR2 FYNNEI. The CDR3 contains 14 residues. The germline V and J ends were trimmed by 6 bases and 6 bases, with 14 bases remaining between them. The CDR3 sequence is CASSGPYEAGELFF. In DNA form, the CDR3 reads TGTGCCAGCAGCGGGCCGTACGAGGCCGGGGAGCTGTTTTTT.

The V call is TRBV7-6, the J call TRBJ2-1; 9 positions agree with TRBD1. The CDR3 has 16 residues. CDR1 SGHVS and CDR2 FNYEAQ come from the germline V gene. The V and J ends lost 5 bases and 8 bases, in that order; junction bases with no gene match: 13. The CDR3 is CASSLAPGQGAHEQFF. DNA of the CDR3: TGTGCCAGCAGCCTCGCTCCGGGACAGGGTGCACATGAGCAGTTCTTC.

This clonotype was counted between two and nine times. The gene calls are TRBV6-5 and TRBJ1-1; 7 positions agree with TRBD1. The germline V gene encodes CDR1 MNHEY and CDR2 SVGAGI. This CDR3 contains 14 residues. V shed 7 bases, J shed 9 bases, and the junction held 14 bases outside the gene matches. The CDR3 loop reads CASTQRGQPPQAFF. CDR3 sequence (DNA): TGTGCCAGCACCCAGAGGGGACAGCCTCCTCAAGCTTTCTTT.

The rearrangement links TRBV3-1 to TRBJ1-1, with D maybe TRBD1 (5 bases). The CDR3 runs to 15 residues. The germline CDR1 and CDR2 sequences are LGHDT and YNNKEL (reference sequence). V was cut by 4 bases and J by 4 bases, with 16 bases left in between. CDR3 nucleotides: TGTGCCAGCAGCCCACGGCAGACGGGGGGCACTGAAGCTTTCTTT. Translated: CASSPRQTGGTEAFF.

The CDR3 DNA follows: TGTGCCAGCAGTGACGCCGGGACTAGCGACGAGCAGTACTTC. This sequence encodes CASSDAGTSDEQYF. The rearrangement links TRBV6-1 to TRBJ2-7; the match to TRBD2 covers 10 bases. V lost 3 bases, J lost 5 bases, and 4 bases stayed unmatched. The CDR3 contains 14 residues. CDR1 MNHNS and CDR2 SASEGT come from the germline V gene.

This sequence joins TRBV6-6 and TRBJ2-7; D is undetermined. Germline CDR1 MNHNY, CDR2 SVGAGI (reference sequence). The V end was cut by 6 bases, the J end by 6 bases, with 12 bases between. The CDR3 totals 12 residues. CDR3 coding DNA: TGTGCCAGCAGCCCCCCAGGTTCCGAGCAGTACTTC. Translation gives CASSPPGSEQYF.

This clonotype was observed a single time. A much bigger clone sits one base away, suggesting this may be a read error. CDR3 nucleotides: TGTGCCAACAGCGCCGGACAGGCGAACACCGGGGAGCTGTTTTTT. Translated, it gives CANSAGQANTGELFF. V gene TRBV11-3 combines with J gene TRBJ2-2; 7 nucleotides line up with TRBD1. From germline, CDR1 is SGHNT and CDR2 YENEEA. The CDR3 covers 15 residues.

This clonotype turned up a few times. The chain joins TRBV20-1 to TRBJ2-1, with 7 bases lining up with TRBD1. The ends lost 5 bases at V and 0 bases at J; junction bases unmatched: 4. CDR1 is DFQATT, CDR2 SNEGSKA, per germline (reference sequence). There are 14 residues in the CDR3. The chain's CDR3 is CSAFAGGSYNEQFF. The CDR3 region has the DNA TGCAGTGCTTTCGCAGGGGGCTCCTACAATGAGCAGTTCTTC.

Ten or more counts support this clonotype. This chain links TRBV6-5 with TRBJ1-6; tentatively, D is TRBD1 (5 bases). The CDR3 is 18 residues long. Germline values: CDR1 MNHEY, CDR2 SVGAGI. V lost 4 bases and J lost 4, with 20 bases in between. CDR3 nucleotide sequence: TGTGCCAGCAGTTCCCAGGGCCTCGGAGGGGAGTATAATTCACCCCTCCACTTT. Translating it yields CASSSQGLGGEYNSPLHF.

V and J are TRBV24-1 and TRBJ1-5, with 8 bases matching TRBD1. The CDR3 length is 16 residues. J lost 5 bases, V lost 4 bases, and 9 bases had no gene match. The germline V gene encodes CDR1 KGHDR and CDR2 SFDVKD. The CDR3 spells CATSDPGQGDYQPQHF. The CDR3 coding sequence is TGTGCCACCAGTGACCCCGGACAGGGAGACTATCAGCCCCAGCATTTT.

This clonotype was counted only a few times. This rearrangement joins TRBV18 to TRBJ2-7, with 12 bases identical to TRBD2. CDR3 length equals 16 residues. With 6 bases clipped from V and 4 bases from J, the junction kept 10 bases outside the gene matches. Germline V CDR1 and CDR2: KGHSH, LQKENI. The DNA of the CDR3 is TGTGCCAGCTCCCTGACTAGCGGGAGAGGAGCGTACGAGCAGTACTTC. As protein: CASSLTSGRGAYEQYF.

This clonotype was seen at least ten times. The V call is TRBV2, the J call TRBJ2-6; D gene ambiguous. Germline assignment: CDR1 SNHLY and CDR2 FYNNEI. V lost 5 bases and J 0 bases, leaving 8 bases between the germline ends. This CDR3 is 15 amino acids long. CDR3 amino acids: CASSPFSSGANVLTF. CDR3 coding DNA: TGTGCCAGCAGTCCGTTTTCCTCTGGGGCCAACGTCCTGACTTTC. Variable domain in full (rest from reference TRBV2 and TRBJ2-6): EPEVTQTPSHQVTQMGQEVILRCVPISNHLYFYWYRQILGQKVEFLVSFYNNEISEKSEIFDDQFSVERPDGSNFTLKIRSTKLEDSAMYFCASSPFSSGANVLTFGAGSRLTVL.

This clonotype was observed a few times. The gene calls are TRBV13 and TRBJ1-3; D is uncertain. V lost 3 bases and J 7 bases, leaving 10 bases between the germline ends. Germline CDR1 PRHDT, CDR2 FYEKMQ (reference sequence). This CDR3 region has 13 residues. CDR3 loop: CASSFRPANTIYF. CDR3 sequence (DNA): TGTGCCAGCAGCTTCCGCCCCGCGAACACCATATATTTT.

This clonotype has a count of ten or more. The chain links TRBV5-1 to TRBJ1-1; D unresolved. This CDR3 is built from 15 residues. Per the germline V gene, CDR1 is SGHRS and CDR2 is YFSETQ. Trimming removed 0 bases at V and 1 base at J, with 10 bases between. CDR3 nucleotide sequence: TGCGCCAGCAGCTTGGAGCAGATACCGAACACTGAAGCTTTCTTT. It encodes CASSLEQIPNTEAFF.

In this sample, this clonotype turned up a few times. V is TRBV2 and J is TRBJ2-2; 9 nucleotides line up with TRBD2. This CDR3 has 15 residues. J lost 7 bases, V lost 6 bases, and 9 bases had no gene match. Germline V lookup: CDR1 SNHLY, CDR2 FYNNEI. The CDR3 DNA is TGTGCCAGCAGCCAGCGGGGGGCCGATGGCGGGGAGCTGTTTTTT. Its translation: CASSQRGADGGELFF.

The sample holds a few counts of this clonotype. The chain carries TRBV6-5 and TRBJ2-7, with 7 nucleotides matching TRBD1. There are 13 residues in the CDR3. Per the germline V gene, CDR1 is MNHEY and CDR2 is SVGAGI. Germline trimming cut 5 bases from V and 3 bases from J; bases unmatched to any gene: 4. The CDR3 spells CASSRGTVYEQYF. DNA for the CDR3: TGTGCCAGCAGTAGGGGGACAGTCTACGAGCAGTACTTC.

This clonotype was counted only a few times. The chain carries TRBV21-1 and TRBJ2-5; the table's D call of TRBD1 was not tested on the DNA. TRBV21-1 is an annotated pseudogene. This CDR3 is built from 17 residues. The CDR3 DNA reads as TGTGCCAGCAGCCCAGGGGTGCGGGCAGGGTCCAAGGAGACCCAGTACTTC. This gives the protein CASSPGVRAGSKETQYF.

This clonotype was seen at least ten times. The chain carries TRBV12-3 or TRBV12-4 and TRBJ1-1; TRBD1 might be the D (5 bases). The CDR3 covers 13 residues. Trimming shortened V by 5 bases and J by 1 base, and 8 bases separated the two germline ends. CDR3 sequence: CASSARENTEAFF. The CDR3 region has the DNA TGTGCCAGCAGTGCCAGGGAGAACACTGAAGCTTTCTTT.

This chain connects TRBV7-2 to TRBJ2-1; tentatively, D is TRBD1 or TRBD2 (5 bases each). V was clipped by 5 bases and J by 1 base, with 12 bases between them. The CDR3 consists of 15 residues. Germline-derived CDR1 and CDR2 are SGHTA and FQGNSA. The CDR3 DNA sequence: TGTGCCAGCAGCCTCGGGACGTTGTCCTACAATGAGCAGTTCTTC. This encodes CASSLGTLSYNEQFF. The full variable domain, rest sourced from reference TRBV7-2 and TRBJ2-1, is GAGVSQSPSNKVTEKGKDVELRCDPISGHTALYWYRQSLGQGLEFLIYFQGNSAPDKSGLPSDRFSAERTGGSVSTLTIQRTQQEDSAVYLCASSLGTLSYNEQFFGPGTRLTVL.

This clonotype was seen more than once but under ten times. The chain uses TRBV7-2 and TRBJ2-3, with D unclear. CDR1 is SGHTA and CDR2 is FQGNSA in the germline V gene. CDR3 length: 14 amino acids. V was pared by 1 base and J by 4 bases, with 9 bases between. CDR3 DNA: TGTGCCAGCAGCTTAGAAGGCGTTGCAGATACGCAGTATTTT. Residues: CASSLEGVADTQYF.

This clonotype was seen a few times. The chain links TRBV6-6 to TRBJ1-5; D call uncertain. The CDR3 length is 19 residues. The V gene lost 8 bases and the J gene lost 0 bases, with 26 bases spanning the gap. CDR1 and CDR2 (germline): MNHNY, SVGAGI (reference sequence). CDR3 loop: CASDPTPRHGVYSNQPQHF. The CDR3 DNA reads as TGTGCCAGCGACCCAACACCTCGACATGGCGTTTATAGCAATCAGCCCCAGCATTTT.

This clonotype was seen many times. The V call is TRBV7-2, the J call TRBJ1-5; 7 bases are a match to TRBD1. CDR1 is SGHTA and CDR2 is FQGNSA in the germline V gene. The CDR3 spans 14 residues. V lost 5 bases, J lost 11 bases, and 12 bases stayed unmatched. CDR3 region: CASSPRTGTLTQHF. CDR3 nucleotides: TGTGCCAGCAGCCCCCGGACAGGCACGTTGACCCAGCATTTT. Together with reference TRBV7-2 and TRBJ1-5, the CDR3 gives the full variable domain: GAGVSQSPSNKVTEKGKDVELRCDPISGHTALYWYRQSLGQGLEFLIYFQGNSAPDKSGLPSDRFSAERTGGSVSTLTIQRTQQEDSAVYLCASSPRTGTLTQHFGDGTRLSIL.

The chain couples TRBV11-2 to TRBJ2-2; D gene unclear. This CDR3 region has 14 residues. Trimming pared 2 bases from V and 3 bases from J, leaving 7 bases between. The germline V gene encodes CDR1 SGHAT and CDR2 FQNNGV. DNA of the CDR3: TGTGCCAGCAGCTTACATCCGGACACCGGGGAGCTGTTTTTT. Protein: CASSLHPDTGELFF.

This clonotype was counted a few times. This chain links TRBV7-2 with TRBJ1-5; D is unresolved. Germline CDR1 reads SGHTA; CDR2 reads FQGNSA. The CDR3 has 19 amino acids. V was clipped by 0 bases and J by 1 base, with 19 bases between them. CDR3 DNA sequence: TGTGCCAGCAGCTTAGCTTATTCCCTATCAGGTGGGAGCAATCAGCCCCAGCATTTT. The encoded protein is CASSLAYSLSGGSNQPQHF.